This note documents a single T cell receptor (beta chain) sequence. Antigen specificity is unknown. V was clipped by 6 bases and J by 2 bases; unmatched bases: 3. The germline V gene has CDR1 LNHDA and CDR2 SQIVND (reference sequence). This CDR3 spans 14 amino acids. The data were taken from a study of lymphopenia after photon versus proton radiotherapy. Overall study results and limits: Post-nadir TCR diversity decline inversely tracked overall survival among those who died. Relative stability marked proton patients; photon patients lost diversity and naive cells. After lymphocyte nadir, photon-treated repertoires showed oligoclonal expansion, especially CD8+ Temra.

Sequencing used immunoSEQ multiplex PCR; TCRdb keeps in-frame clones, though not all of them. The sample includes 65,000 to 70,000 clones, just over 90% seen only once; the top ten take 2.9%. The chain joins TRBV19 to TRBJ1-2; 10 positions agree with TRBD1. Sequencing used peripheral blood, obtained from a patient treated with photon-based radiotherapy. The clonotype comes from a woman aged 70-85 years with pancreatic cancer. The CDR3 loop reads CASSRDRGNYGYTF. For the CDR3, the DNA is TGTGCCAGTAGCCGGGACAGGGGAAACTATGGCTACACCTTC.